This T cell receptor beta chain was sequenced for a study of cytomegalovirus exposure and HLA in healthy donors. The J segment lost 4 bases and the V segment lost 2 bases, leaving 6 bases of the junction unmatched. The V gene's germline CDR1 is LNHDA and CDR2 SQIVND (reference sequence). The CDR3 runs to 16 residues. Researchers ran the PCR with 60 Vbeta and 13 Jbeta primers. Produced via immunoSEQ multiplex PCR; TCRdb's table is partial and in-frame only. Here the sample spans 95,000 to 120,000 clones, approximately 83% being singletons. The gene calls are TRBV19 and TRBJ2-2, with 8 positions matching TRBD2. The source material was PBMCs. The clonotype was recovered from a woman between 18 and 29 years old in good health and CMV-seronegative. The DNA of the CDR3 is TGTGCCAGTAGTATAACGGGAGGGCCAGGCACCGGGGAGCTGTTTTTT. It translates to CASSITGGPGTGELFF.